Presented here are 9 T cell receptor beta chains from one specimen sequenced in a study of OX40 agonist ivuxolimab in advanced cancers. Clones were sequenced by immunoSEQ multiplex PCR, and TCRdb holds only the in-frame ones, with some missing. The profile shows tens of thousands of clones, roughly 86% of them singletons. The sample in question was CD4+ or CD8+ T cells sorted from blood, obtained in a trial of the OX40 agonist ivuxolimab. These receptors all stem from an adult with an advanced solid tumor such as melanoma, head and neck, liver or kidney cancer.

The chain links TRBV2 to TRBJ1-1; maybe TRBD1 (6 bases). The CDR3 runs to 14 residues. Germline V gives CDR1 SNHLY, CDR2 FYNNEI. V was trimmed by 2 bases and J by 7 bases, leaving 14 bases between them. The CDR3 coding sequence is TGTGCCAGCAGTGAATGGGGGGCTTTGTATGAAGCTTTCTTT. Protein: CASSEWGALYEAFF.

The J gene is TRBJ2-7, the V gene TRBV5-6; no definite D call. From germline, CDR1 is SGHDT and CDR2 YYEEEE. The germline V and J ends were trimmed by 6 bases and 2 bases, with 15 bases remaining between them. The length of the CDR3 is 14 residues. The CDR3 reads CASTLRRLTYEQYF. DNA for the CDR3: TGTGCCAGCACCCTTCGAAGGCTGACCTACGAGCAGTACTTC. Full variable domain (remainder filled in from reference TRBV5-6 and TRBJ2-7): DAGVTQSPTHLIKTRGQQVTLRCSPKSGHDTVSWYQQALGQGPQFIFQYYEEEERQRGNFPDRFSGHQFPNYSSELNVNALLLGDSALYLCASTLRRLTYEQYFGPGTRLTVT.

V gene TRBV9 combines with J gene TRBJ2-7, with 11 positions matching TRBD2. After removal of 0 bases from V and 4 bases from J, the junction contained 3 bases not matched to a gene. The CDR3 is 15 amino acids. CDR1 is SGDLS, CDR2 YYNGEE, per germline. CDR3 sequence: CASSVGTSGGYEQYF. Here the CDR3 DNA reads TGTGCCAGCAGCGTAGGTACTAGCGGGGGTTACGAGCAGTACTTC.

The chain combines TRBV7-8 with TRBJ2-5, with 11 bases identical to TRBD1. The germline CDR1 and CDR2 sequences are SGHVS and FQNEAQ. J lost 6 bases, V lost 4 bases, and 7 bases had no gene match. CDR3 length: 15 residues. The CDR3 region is CASSSDRGPEKTQYF. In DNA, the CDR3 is TGTGCCAGCAGCTCGGACAGGGGGCCCGAAAAGACCCAGTACTTC.

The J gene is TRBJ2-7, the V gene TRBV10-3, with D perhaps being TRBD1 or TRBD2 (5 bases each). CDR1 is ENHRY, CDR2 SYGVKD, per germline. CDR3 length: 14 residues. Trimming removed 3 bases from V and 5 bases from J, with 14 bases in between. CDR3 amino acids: CAISEWDPENEQYF. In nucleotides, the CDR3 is TGTGCCATCAGTGAATGGGACCCGGAGAACGAGCAGTACTTC.

The CDR3 nucleotides read TGTGCCAGCAGTGTCCACGGGACAGGGTATCAGCCCCAGCATTTT. The encoded protein is CASSVHGTGYQPQHF. V is TRBV6-4 and J is TRBJ1-5, with 9 bases fitting TRBD1. In germline, CDR1 is MRHNA, CDR2 SNTAGT. This CDR3 is 15 amino acids long. Trimming at V came to 4 bases and at J to 5 bases, leaving 6 bases not matched to a gene.

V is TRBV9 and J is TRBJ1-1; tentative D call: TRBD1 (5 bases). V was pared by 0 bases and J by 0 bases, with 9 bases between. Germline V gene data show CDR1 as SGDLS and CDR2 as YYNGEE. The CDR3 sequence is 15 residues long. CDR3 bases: TGTGCCAGCAGCGTAGGGAACAGGCTGAACACTGAAGCTTTCTTT. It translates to CASSVGNRLNTEAFF.

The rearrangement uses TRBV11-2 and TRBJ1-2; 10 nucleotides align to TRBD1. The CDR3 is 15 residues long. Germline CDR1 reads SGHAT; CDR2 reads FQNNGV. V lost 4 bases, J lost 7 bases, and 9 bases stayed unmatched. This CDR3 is CASSSLGTGVTGYTF. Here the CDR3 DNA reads TGTGCCAGCAGCTCTCTGGGGACAGGGGTTACTGGCTACACCTTC.

The CDR3 DNA reads as TGTGCCACACTTCAAGCTACCAACTTAGATACGCAGTATTTT. This codes for CATLQATNLDTQYF. The chain links TRBV18 to TRBJ2-3; D remains unclear. The germline V gene encodes CDR1 KGHSH and CDR2 LQKENI. This CDR3 has 14 residues. V was clipped by 10 bases and J by 5 bases, with 19 bases between them.